The 5 T cell receptor beta chains given below trace back to one sample, sequenced in a study of molecular identifiers for immune sequencing clone quantification. TCRdb analysed the PCR reads with MiXCR anew, one entry per CDR3 protein. The sample carries around 470,000 distinct CDR3 sequences, 20% to 25% recorded once. The specimen sequenced was naive CD8+ T cells from blood, with Jurkat cell RNA spiked in. Subset indicated: FACS-sorted CD8+CD4-CCR7+CD45RA+ naive T cells. Receptors were obtained from a human donor in good health. Some libraries in this study had Jurkat cell RNA spiked in.

A remark on this clonotype: A read error may be the cause here, since a much bigger clone is one base away. The chain couples TRBV12-5 to TRBJ2-3, with 7 bases aligning to TRBD2. Germline loops: CDR1 LGHNT, CDR2 FRNRAP. The V gene end was trimmed by 5 bases and the J gene end by 4 bases; junction bases not matched to a gene: 9. This CDR3 has 15 residues. DNA of the CDR3: TGTGCTAGTGGTGCCACAGCTACTAGCGCAGATACGCAGTATTTT. It encodes CASGATATSADTQYF.

This clonotype has at least ten counts. CDR3 in amino acids: CASSFGTGGTGELFF. In DNA, the CDR3 is TGTGCCAGCAGCTTTGGGACAGGCGGCACCGGGGAGCTGTTTTTT. The chain joins TRBV7-3 to TRBJ2-2; the match to TRBD1 covers 8 bases. V lost 3 bases to trimming and J lost 4 bases; unmatched junction nucleotides: 4. Per germline, CDR1 SGHTA and CDR2 FQGTGA. The CDR3 totals 15 residues.

This clonotype was counted ten times or more. The chain carries TRBV6-5 and TRBJ2-3; 9 positions agree with TRBD1. CDR3 length: 17 amino acids. Losses at the gene ends were 2 bases for V and 5 bases for J; bases not matched to a gene: 11. The germline gives CDR1 MNHEY, CDR2 SVGAGI. The CDR3 reads CASSYDSPGQGIDTQYF. CDR3 sequence (DNA): TGTGCCAGCAGTTACGACTCTCCGGGACAGGGAATAGATACGCAGTATTTT.

Ten or more counts support this clonotype. The V call is TRBV27, the J call TRBJ2-5, with D unclear. From germline, CDR1 is MNHEY and CDR2 SMNVEV (reference sequence). With 3 bases removed from V and 2 bases from J, the gap between germline ends came to 7 bases. The CDR3 runs 13 residues. The chain's CDR3 is CASSFYRQETQYF. The DNA of the CDR3 is TGTGCCAGCAGTTTTTACAGACAAGAGACCCAGTACTTC.

The J gene is TRBJ2-7, the V gene TRBV3-1; D uncertain. V lost 0 bases and J 0 bases, leaving 9 bases between the germline ends. The CDR3 is 15 amino acids. In germline, CDR1 is LGHDT, CDR2 YNNKEL (reference sequence). CDR3 region: CASSQEWAPSYEQYF. The CDR3 DNA reads as TGTGCCAGCAGCCAAGAGTGGGCACCCTCCTACGAGCAGTACTTC.